This T cell receptor beta chain was observed in a study of regulatory T cells in long-lasting Graves disease. Many counts were recorded for this clonotype. Assembly of TCR beta libraries relied on iRepertoire HTBI primers together with Arm-PCR of CDR3 regions. TCRdb re-analysed the multiplex PCR reads in MiXCR, keeping a single row per CDR3 protein. Altogether about 320,000 distinct CDR3 sequences are present, 15% to 20% being singletons, with the ten largest covering around 37%. Regarding time point: newly diagnosed GD, antithyroid drugs for less than 3 months. PBMCs provided the RNA from which the TCR library was made. Germline V gives CDR1 LNHDA, CDR2 SQIVND (reference sequence). V was cut by 3 bases and J by 4 bases, with 12 bases left in between. This CDR3 region has 14 residues.

The chain recombines TRBV19 with TRBJ1-1; D is possibly TRBD1 (6 bases). The receptor's source is a female donor with Graves disease. This material consisted of peripheral blood mononuclear cells (PBMCs), taken at new diagnosis, from a patient treated with antithyroid drugs. The CDR3 loop reads CASSMGQGSTEAFF. The CDR3 DNA sequence: TGTGCCAGTAGTATGGGCCAGGGGTCCACTGAAGCTTTCTTT.